This T cell receptor beta chain came from a study of blood T cell repertoires in COVID-19. Enrollees, about 18 to 90 years old, lived in 24 US areas. Cohort assignment relied on participant-reported clinical history. For recovered donors of Cohort 3, there were two negative PCRs, clearance, or symptom resolution. The junction had 0 bases not matched to a gene; V was cut back by 3 bases and J by 5 bases. Germline-derived CDR1 and CDR2 are KGHSH and LQKENI. CDR3 length: 13 amino acids. Methods used by the authors: Nucleated cell number was recorded as an estimate derived from reference gene primer amplification. Here immunoSEQ multiplex PCR was the method, and the copy in TCRdb shows in-frame clones only, minus some. The D gene and trimming were derived from the DNA, and the V and J assignments and clone size from that table. The sample yields over 300,000 clones, approximately 90% seen once.

The chain links TRBV18 to TRBJ2-3; the match to TRBD2 covers 9 bases. This sequence originates from a woman aged 25 to 39 who had recovered from COVID-19. Sequenced sample: PBMCs or T cells enriched from blood (not recorded which). The CDR3 reads CASSPSGGDTQYF. In DNA, the CDR3 is TGTGCCAGCTCACCTAGCGGGGGAGATACGCAGTATTTT.